This T cell receptor beta chain appears in the sequencing data of a study of human T cells and chemical hapten exposure. Overall study context: Variability of per-sample TCR yields stemmed mainly from small differences in pooled library volume.

Overall study results and limits: Among TCRs, those above 1 in 1000 frequency were unaffected by DPC sensitization.

Germline values: CDR1 SGDLS, CDR2 YYNGEE. CDR3 length equals 14 residues. Between the trimmed V and J ends, which lost 2 bases and 4 bases, there was a span of 9 bases. This clonotype has a handful of counts. Its matching antigen is unknown. Unfractionated whole blood was the source from which total RNA was extracted. Library construction involved attaching unique molecular identifiers to individual cDNA molecules, which allowed quantitative, reproducible TCR counting. In the source study's methods: TCRs per sample had a median of around 96,000 and ranged from roughly 23,224 to 700,000. TCRdb processed the 5' RACE reads anew with MiXCR; each CDR3 protein has one entry. The V and J calls follow TCRdb's processing rather than the paper's. The sample has more than 140,000 distinct CDR3 sequences, 4.1% seen once; the top ten hold 1.3% to 1.5%.

The V and J genes are TRBV9 and TRBJ1-4; D is uncertain. This TCR was sampled from a female donor in good health. The CDR3: CASSVGPINEKLFF. The CDR3 DNA reads as TGTGCCAGCAGCGTCGGACCTATTAATGAAAAACTGTTTTTT. Full variable domain (rest looked up from reference TRBV9 and TRBJ1-4): DSGVTQTPKHLITATGQRVTLRCSPRSGDLSVYWYQQSLDQGLQFLIQYYNGEERAKGNILERFSAQQFPDLHSELNLSSLELGDSALYFCASSVGPINEKLFFGSGTQLSVL.